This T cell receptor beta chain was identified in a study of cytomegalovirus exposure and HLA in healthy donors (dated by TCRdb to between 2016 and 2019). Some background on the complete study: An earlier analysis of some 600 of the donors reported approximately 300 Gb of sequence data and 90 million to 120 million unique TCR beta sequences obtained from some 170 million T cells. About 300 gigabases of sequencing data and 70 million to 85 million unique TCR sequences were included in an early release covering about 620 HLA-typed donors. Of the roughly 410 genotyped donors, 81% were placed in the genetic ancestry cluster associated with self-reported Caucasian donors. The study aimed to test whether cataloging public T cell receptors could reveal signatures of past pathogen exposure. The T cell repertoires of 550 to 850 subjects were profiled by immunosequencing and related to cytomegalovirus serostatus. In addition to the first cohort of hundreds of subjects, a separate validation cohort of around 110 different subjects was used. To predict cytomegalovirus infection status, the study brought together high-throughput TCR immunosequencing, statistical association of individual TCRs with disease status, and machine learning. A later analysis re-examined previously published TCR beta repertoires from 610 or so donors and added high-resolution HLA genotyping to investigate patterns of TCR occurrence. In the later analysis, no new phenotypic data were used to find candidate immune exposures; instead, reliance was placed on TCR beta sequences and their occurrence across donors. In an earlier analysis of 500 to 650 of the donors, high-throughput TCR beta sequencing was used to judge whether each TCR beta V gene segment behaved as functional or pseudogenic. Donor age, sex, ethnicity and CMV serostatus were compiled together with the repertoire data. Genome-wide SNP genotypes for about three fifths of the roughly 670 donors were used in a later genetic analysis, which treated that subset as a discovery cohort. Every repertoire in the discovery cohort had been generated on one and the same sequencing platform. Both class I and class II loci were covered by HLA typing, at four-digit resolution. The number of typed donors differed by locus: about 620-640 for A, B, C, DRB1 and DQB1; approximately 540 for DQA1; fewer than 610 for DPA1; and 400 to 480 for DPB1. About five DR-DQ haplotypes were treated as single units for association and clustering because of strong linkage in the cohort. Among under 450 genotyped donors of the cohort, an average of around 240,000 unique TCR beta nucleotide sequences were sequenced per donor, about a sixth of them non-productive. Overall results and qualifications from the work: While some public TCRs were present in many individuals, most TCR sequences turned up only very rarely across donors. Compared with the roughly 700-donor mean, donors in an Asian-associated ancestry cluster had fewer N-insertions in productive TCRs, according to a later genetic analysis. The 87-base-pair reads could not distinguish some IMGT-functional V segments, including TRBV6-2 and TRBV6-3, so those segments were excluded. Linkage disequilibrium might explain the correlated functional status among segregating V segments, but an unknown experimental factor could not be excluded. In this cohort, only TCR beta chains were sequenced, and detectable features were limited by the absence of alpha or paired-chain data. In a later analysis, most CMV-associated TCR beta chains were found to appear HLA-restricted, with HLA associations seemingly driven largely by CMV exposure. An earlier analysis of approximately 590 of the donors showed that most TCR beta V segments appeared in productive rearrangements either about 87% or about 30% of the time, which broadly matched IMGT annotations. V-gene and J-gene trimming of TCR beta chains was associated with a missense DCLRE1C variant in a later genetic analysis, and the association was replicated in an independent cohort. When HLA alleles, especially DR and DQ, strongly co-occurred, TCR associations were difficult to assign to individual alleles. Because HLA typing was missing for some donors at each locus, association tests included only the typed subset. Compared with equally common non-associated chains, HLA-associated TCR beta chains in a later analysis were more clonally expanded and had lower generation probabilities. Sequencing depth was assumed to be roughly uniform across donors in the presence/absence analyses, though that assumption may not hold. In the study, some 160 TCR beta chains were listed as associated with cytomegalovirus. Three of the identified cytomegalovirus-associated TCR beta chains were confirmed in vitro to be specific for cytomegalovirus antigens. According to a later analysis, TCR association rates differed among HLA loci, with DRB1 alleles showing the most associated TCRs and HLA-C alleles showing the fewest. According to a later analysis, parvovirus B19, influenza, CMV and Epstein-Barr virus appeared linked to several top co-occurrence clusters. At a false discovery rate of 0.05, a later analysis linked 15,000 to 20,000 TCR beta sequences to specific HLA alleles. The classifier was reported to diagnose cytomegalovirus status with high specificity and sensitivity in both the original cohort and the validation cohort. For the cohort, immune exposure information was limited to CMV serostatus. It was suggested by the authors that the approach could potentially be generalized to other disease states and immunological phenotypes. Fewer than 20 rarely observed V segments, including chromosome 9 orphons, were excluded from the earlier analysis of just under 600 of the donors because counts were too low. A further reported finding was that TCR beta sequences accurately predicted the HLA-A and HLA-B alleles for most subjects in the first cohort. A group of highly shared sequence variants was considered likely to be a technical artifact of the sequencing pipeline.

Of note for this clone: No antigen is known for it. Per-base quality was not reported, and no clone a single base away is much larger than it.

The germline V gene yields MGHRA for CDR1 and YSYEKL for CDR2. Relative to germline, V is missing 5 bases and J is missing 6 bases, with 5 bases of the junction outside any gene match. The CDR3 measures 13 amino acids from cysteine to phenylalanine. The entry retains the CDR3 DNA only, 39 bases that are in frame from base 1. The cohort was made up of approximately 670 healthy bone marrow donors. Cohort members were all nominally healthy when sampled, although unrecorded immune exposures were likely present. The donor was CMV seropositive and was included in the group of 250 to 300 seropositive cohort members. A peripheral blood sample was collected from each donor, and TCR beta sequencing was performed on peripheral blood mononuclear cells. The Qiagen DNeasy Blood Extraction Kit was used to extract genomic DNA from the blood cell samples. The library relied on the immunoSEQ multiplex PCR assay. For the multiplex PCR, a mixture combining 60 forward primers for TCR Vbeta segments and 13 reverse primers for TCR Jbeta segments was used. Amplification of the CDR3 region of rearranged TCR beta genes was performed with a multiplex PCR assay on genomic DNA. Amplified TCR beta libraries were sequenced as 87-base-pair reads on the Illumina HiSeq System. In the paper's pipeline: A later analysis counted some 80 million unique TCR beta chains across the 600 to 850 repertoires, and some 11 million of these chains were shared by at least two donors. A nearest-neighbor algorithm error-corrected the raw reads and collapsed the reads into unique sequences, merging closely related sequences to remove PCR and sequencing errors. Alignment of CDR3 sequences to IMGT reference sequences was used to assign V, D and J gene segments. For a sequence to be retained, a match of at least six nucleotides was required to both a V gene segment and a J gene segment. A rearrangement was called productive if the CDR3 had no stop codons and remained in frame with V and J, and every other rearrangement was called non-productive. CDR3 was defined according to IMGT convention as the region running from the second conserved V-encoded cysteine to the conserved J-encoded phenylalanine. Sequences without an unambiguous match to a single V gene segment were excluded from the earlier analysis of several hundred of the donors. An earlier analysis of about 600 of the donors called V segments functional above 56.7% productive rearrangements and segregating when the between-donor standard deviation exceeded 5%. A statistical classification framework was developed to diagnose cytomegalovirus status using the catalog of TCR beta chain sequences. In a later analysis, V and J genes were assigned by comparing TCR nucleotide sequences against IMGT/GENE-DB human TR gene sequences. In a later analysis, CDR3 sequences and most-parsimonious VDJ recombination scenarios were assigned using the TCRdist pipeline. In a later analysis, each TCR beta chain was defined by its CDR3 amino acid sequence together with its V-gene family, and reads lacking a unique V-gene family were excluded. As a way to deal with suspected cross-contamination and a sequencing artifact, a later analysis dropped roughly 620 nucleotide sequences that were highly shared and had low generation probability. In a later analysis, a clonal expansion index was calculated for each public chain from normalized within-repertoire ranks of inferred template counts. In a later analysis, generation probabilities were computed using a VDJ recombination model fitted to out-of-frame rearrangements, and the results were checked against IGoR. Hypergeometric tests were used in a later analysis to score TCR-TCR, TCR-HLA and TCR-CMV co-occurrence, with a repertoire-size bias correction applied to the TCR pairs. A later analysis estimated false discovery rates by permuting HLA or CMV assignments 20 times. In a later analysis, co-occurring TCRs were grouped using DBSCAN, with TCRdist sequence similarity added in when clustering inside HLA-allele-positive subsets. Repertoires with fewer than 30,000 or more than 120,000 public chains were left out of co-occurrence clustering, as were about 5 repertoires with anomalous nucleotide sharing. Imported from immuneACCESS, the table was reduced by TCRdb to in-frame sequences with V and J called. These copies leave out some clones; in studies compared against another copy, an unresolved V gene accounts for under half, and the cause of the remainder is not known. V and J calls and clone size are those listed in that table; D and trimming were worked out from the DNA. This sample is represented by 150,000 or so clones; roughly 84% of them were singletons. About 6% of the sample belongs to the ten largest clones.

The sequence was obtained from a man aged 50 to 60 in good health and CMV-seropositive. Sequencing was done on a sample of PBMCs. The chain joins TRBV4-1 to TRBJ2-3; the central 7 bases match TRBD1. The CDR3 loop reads CASSSTGADTQYF. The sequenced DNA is TGCGCCAGCAGCTCTACAGGGGCCGATACGCAGTATTTT.